Below, 7 T cell receptor beta chains from the same sample are listed, as sequenced in a study of CD8 T cells in ankylosing spondylitis. TCRdb reprocessed the 5' RACE reads with MiXCR, giving one entry per CDR3 protein. The table includes some 180,000 distinct CDR3 sequences, 15% to 20% detected once. The sample comprised blood, either unsorted or a sorted T cell fraction (not recorded which). The origin of the receptors is a male donor between 5 and 35 years old with ankylosing spondylitis or in good health (not recorded which).

In this sample, this clonotype turned up a few times. The gene calls are TRBV18 and TRBJ2-7, with unresolved D. CDR1 and CDR2 from the germline V gene are KGHSH and LQKENI. V lost 4 bases and J 0 bases, leaving 10 bases between the germline ends. This CDR3 contains 14 residues. For the CDR3, the DNA is TGTGCCAGCTCACAAGAGTTCTTCTCCTACGAGCAGTACTTC. Its protein is CASSQEFFSYEQYF.

This clonotype was counted between two and nine times. The V and J genes are TRBV29-1 and TRBJ2-4; D possibly corresponds to TRBD1 (6 bases). V lost 3 bases and J 0 bases, leaving 21 bases between the germline ends. The CDR3 is 18 amino acids. Germline values: CDR1 SQVTM, CDR2 ANQGSEA. CDR3 amino acids: CSVDKDRVRILAKNIQYF. Here the CDR3 DNA reads TGCAGCGTTGACAAGGACAGAGTGAGAATTCTAGCCAAAAACATTCAGTACTTC.

This clonotype was seen at least ten times. J is TRBJ2-1 and V is TRBV7-2; possibly TRBD2 for D (5 bases). Germline CDR1 reads SGHTA; CDR2 reads FQGNSA. This CDR3 contains 15 residues. V shed 5 bases and J shed 0 bases, with 11 bases lying between them. CDR3 in amino acids: CASSNSASSYNEQFF. The CDR3 DNA reads TGTGCCAGCAGCAATAGCGCTAGCTCCTACAATGAGCAGTTCTTC.

This clonotype was picked up many times. The chain joins TRBV5-1 to TRBJ2-5; 11 nucleotides line up with TRBD2. The CDR3 covers 16 residues. The V gene end was trimmed by 0 bases and the J gene end by 7 bases; junction bases not matched to a gene: 8. The germline V gene encodes CDR1 SGHRS and CDR2 YFSETQ. CDR3 sequence (DNA): TGCGCCAGCAGCTTGGGACTAGCGGGACGCCCGGGGACCCAGTACTTC. Amino acids: CASSLGLAGRPGTQYF.

This clonotype appeared many times. V and J are TRBV19 and TRBJ2-1; TRBD2 agrees at 8 bases. Germline lookup yields CDR1 LNHDA and CDR2 SQIVND (reference sequence). The ends lost 1 base at V and 3 bases at J; junction bases unmatched: 2. CDR3 length equals 15 residues. CDR3 in amino acids: CASSIGSGIYNEQFF. The CDR3, as DNA: TGTGCCAGTAGTATAGGTAGCGGGATCTACAATGAGCAGTTCTTC.

Here the CDR3 DNA reads TGTGCCAGCAGCTTGGGAAGCGCCTCCACAGATACGCAGTATTTT. Amino acid sequence: CASSLGSASTDTQYF. The J gene is TRBJ2-3, the V gene TRBV5-8, with unresolved D. Trimming shortened V by 0 bases and J by 2 bases, and 10 bases separated the two germline ends. This CDR3 has 15 amino acids. Germline V gene data show CDR1 as SGHTS and CDR2 as YDEGEE.

This clonotype showed up many times. This chain uses TRBV12-3 or TRBV12-4 with TRBJ2-2; 12 bases line up with TRBD2. V lost 7 bases to trimming and J lost 4 bases; unmatched junction nucleotides: 7. The CDR3 is made up of 16 amino acids. The CDR3 nucleotides read TGTGCCAGCATCCTAGCGGGAGGGTCGAGCACCGGGGAGCTGTTTTTT. It yields the protein CASILAGGSSTGELFF.